This T cell receptor (beta chain) was identified in a study of T cell clonotyping in hematopoietic cell transplantation. Assay used: immunoSEQ multiplex PCR; TCRdb lists only in-frame clones, some missing. The repertoire consists of tens of thousands of clones, with almost 97% occurring once and the leading ten covering under 2%. Study results and limitations: After transplant, recipient diversity fell while pathologically expanded clonotypes grew through day 180. Graft donor and pretransplant recipient Inverse Simpson Index values predicted broader posttransplant TCR diversity. Cells were unsorted, so CD4 and CD8 contributions were not separated.

Documented time point: recipient sample about 28 days before transplant, after cytoreduction. Recipient blood drawn about 28 days pretransplant and days 30, 100, 180 after. V was clipped by 7 bases and J by 0 bases, with 7 bases between them. Germline loops: CDR1 MNHEY, CDR2 SMNVEV (reference sequence). The CDR3 contains 12 residues. For this clone: The antigen is undetermined.

This receptor was taken from a woman in her fifties or sixties with acute myeloid leukemia. Some clones in this sample may be carry-over from other donors' samples. V usage is TRBV27 and J usage is TRBJ2-7; a possible D gene is TRBD2 (6 bases). This material consisted of peripheral blood mononuclear cells, taken before stem cell transplant. CDR3 DNA: TGTGCCAGCACCGGGAGCTCCTACGAGCAGTACTTC. Its translation: CASTGSSYEQYF.